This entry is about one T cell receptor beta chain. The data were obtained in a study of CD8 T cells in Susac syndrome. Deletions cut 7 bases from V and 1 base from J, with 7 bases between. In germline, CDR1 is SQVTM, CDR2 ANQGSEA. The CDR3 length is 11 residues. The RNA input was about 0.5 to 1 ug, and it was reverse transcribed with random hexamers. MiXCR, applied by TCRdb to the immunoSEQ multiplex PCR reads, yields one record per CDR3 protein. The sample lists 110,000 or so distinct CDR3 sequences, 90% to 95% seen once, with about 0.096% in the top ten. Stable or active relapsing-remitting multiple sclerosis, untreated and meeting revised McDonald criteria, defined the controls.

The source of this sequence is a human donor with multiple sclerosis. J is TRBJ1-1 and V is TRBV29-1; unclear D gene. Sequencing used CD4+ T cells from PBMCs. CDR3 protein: CSAKGNTEAFF. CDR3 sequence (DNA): TGCAGCGCCAAAGGGAACACTGAAGCTTTCTTT.